The 30 T cell receptor beta chains below come from one sample, sequenced in a study of T cell changes during pregnancy in multiple sclerosis. This table comes from immunoSEQ multiplex PCR, and its TCRdb copy is limited to in-frame clones, with some not included. The table shows tens of thousands of clones, with approximately 90% occurring only once. The material was peripheral blood, obtained in the third trimester of pregnancy. These receptors originate from a female donor with multiple sclerosis, enrolled in a pregnancy study.

In this sample, this clone turned up once. The CDR3 nucleotides read TGTGCCAGCAGCCTCAAAGGACATAACGGCTACGAGCAGTACTTC. It encodes CASSLKGHNGYEQYF. The chain joins TRBV7-2 to TRBJ2-7; D might be TRBD1 (5 bases). The V end was cut by 5 bases, the J end by 3 bases, with 17 bases between. Germline CDR1 reads SGHTA; CDR2 reads FQGNSA. The CDR3 loop spans 15 amino acids.

The V gene is TRBV6-1, the J gene TRBJ1-2; 9 bases are shared with TRBD1. Germline CDR1 reads MNHNS; CDR2 reads SASEGT. The CDR3 loop spans 14 amino acids. V shed 5 bases and J 8 bases; nucleotides not matched to a gene: 9. CDR3 coding DNA: TGTGCCAGCAGTTCAGAACAGGGGGCGAGAGGCTACACCTTC. The encoded protein is CASSSEQGARGYTF.

This clone has just one count. V gene TRBV9 combines with J gene TRBJ2-1; D uncertain. CDR1 and CDR2 from the germline V gene are SGDLS and YYNGEE. V lost 0 bases to trimming and J lost 3 bases, with 10 bases between them. This CDR3 region has 15 residues. The chain's CDR3 is CASSVDSPHYNEQFF. The CDR3 DNA reads as TGTGCCAGCAGCGTAGATAGCCCACACTACAATGAGCAGTTCTTC.

CDR3 sequence: CASSYFSDTEAFF. In DNA, the CDR3 is TGTGCCAGCAGTTACTTTTCCGACACTGAAGCTTTCTTT. This chain joins TRBV6-5 and TRBJ1-1; D uncertain. The CDR3 contains 13 residues. Germline V gives CDR1 MNHEY, CDR2 SVGAGI. V was trimmed by 1 base and J by 3 bases, leaving 6 bases between them.

To note about this clone: One junction end disagrees with the germline gene, perhaps due to a read error. The chain uses TRBV13 and TRBJ1-1; 11 nucleotides agree with TRBD1. The germline CDR1 and CDR2 sequences are PRHDT and FYEKMQ (reference sequence). The CDR3 consists of 16 residues. The CDR3 region has the DNA TGTGCCAGCAGCTTAGGGGACAGGGGGCGGGCCACTAAAGCTTTCTTT. Its protein product is CASSLGDRGRATKAFF.

This clone was detected once. The gene calls are TRBV28 and TRBJ1-2; 9 nucleotides line up with TRBD1. The CDR3 runs 15 residues. The germline V gene encodes CDR1 MDHEN and CDR2 SYDVKM. The V gene end was trimmed by 8 bases and the J gene end by 9 bases; junction bases not matched to a gene: 16. The CDR3 DNA follows: TGTGCCAGCGTGCCGGGGACAGGGCTTGGGCAGAGCTACACCTTC. Its translation is CASVPGTGLGQSYTF.

Many counts were recorded for this clone. The chain uses TRBV19 and TRBJ1-1; TRBD1 agrees at 7 bases. Per the germline V gene, CDR1 is LNHDA and CDR2 is SQIVND (reference sequence). The length of the CDR3 is 14 residues. Trimming took 7 bases from V and 3 from J; bases not matched to a gene: 8. DNA of the CDR3: TGTGCCAGTAAGTGGGGCAGGGGGTACACTGAAGCTTTCTTT. Protein product: CASKWGRGYTEAFF.

J is TRBJ2-7 and V is TRBV30; D possibly corresponds to TRBD2 (6 bases). Germline V gene lookup returns CDR1 GTSNPN and CDR2 SVGIG (reference sequence). The length of the CDR3 is 13 residues. V dropped 1 base and J dropped 4 bases, with 11 bases sitting between them. DNA of the CDR3: TGTGCCTGGAGTGCGGGGGAGTTATACGAGCAGTACTTC. It specifies CAWSAGELYEQYF.

This clone was picked up one time. DNA for the CDR3: TGTGCCAGCAGTCCACAGACAGGGACTAGGGGGTCACCCCTCCACTTT. It yields the protein CASSPQTGTRGSPLHF. V is TRBV27 and J is TRBJ1-6; TRBD1 aligns across 7 bases. From germline, CDR1 is MNHEY and CDR2 SMNVEV (reference sequence). Losses at the gene ends were 5 bases for V and 10 bases for J; bases not matched to a gene: 14. The CDR3 length is 16 residues.

The chain joins TRBV5-4 to TRBJ2-7; possibly TRBD2 for D (5 bases). Per germline, CDR1 SGHNT and CDR2 YYREEE (reference sequence). V lost 10 bases, J lost 3 bases, and 11 bases lay in between. CDR3 size: 11 residues. CDR3 DNA sequence: TGTGCCCGAGGGCTATTCTACGAGCAGTACTTC. It is translated as CARGLFYEQYF. Full variable domain (remainder filled in from reference TRBV5-4 and TRBJ2-7): ETGVTQSPTHLIKTRGQQVTLRCSSQSGHNTVSWYQQALGQGPQFIFQYYREEENGRGNFPPRFSGLQFPNYSSELNVNALELDDSALYLCARGLFYEQYFGPGTRLTVT.

V usage is TRBV28 and J usage is TRBJ1-4; D is ambiguous. The V gene lost 7 bases and the J gene lost 11 bases, with 11 bases spanning the gap. Germline lookup yields CDR1 MDHEN and CDR2 SYDVKM. The CDR3 runs to 11 residues. CDR3 protein: CASTAGEKLFF. CDR3 bases: TGTGCCAGCACCGCTGGGGAGAAACTGTTTTTT.

The CDR3 sequence: CASSQGLLAGLSNEQFF. In DNA, the CDR3 is TGTGCCAGCAGCCAAGGGCTACTAGCGGGATTGTCGAATGAGCAGTTCTTC. The J gene is TRBJ2-1, the V gene TRBV14; the match to TRBD2 covers 10 bases. This CDR3 is built from 17 residues. The germline gives CDR1 SGHDN, CDR2 FVKESK. The ends lost 1 base at V and 7 bases at J; junction bases unmatched: 10.

This chain connects TRBV6-1 to TRBJ2-7, with TRBD1 matching over 10 bases. Trimming at V came to 8 bases and at J to 6 bases, leaving 13 bases not matched to a gene. The CDR3 has 15 amino acids. The germline gives CDR1 MNHNS, CDR2 SASEGT. This CDR3 reads CASLQAAGTGAEQYF. In DNA form, the CDR3 reads TGTGCCAGCCTCCAAGCCGCCGGGACAGGGGCCGAGCAGTACTTC.

The J gene is TRBJ2-1, the V gene TRBV5-1; tentative D call: TRBD2 (5 bases). V shed 4 bases and J shed 9 bases, with 8 bases lying between them. The CDR3 loop spans 11 amino acids. The germline CDR1 and CDR2 sequences are SGHRS and YFSETQ. The CDR3 region has the DNA TGCGCCAGCAGCCTCCGGGGTGAGCAGTTCTTC. As protein: CASSLRGEQFF.

CDR3 sequence reads: CASRERERDTQYF. CDR3 bases: TGTGCCAGCAGGGAGCGGGAAAGGGATACGCAGTATTTT. V is TRBV6-6 and J is TRBJ2-3; TRBD2 matches at 7 bases. V shed 6 bases, J shed 6 bases, and the junction held 6 bases outside the gene matches. The length of the CDR3 is 13 residues. Germline V gives CDR1 MNHNY, CDR2 SVGAGI (reference sequence).

J is TRBJ1-5 and V is TRBV5-1, with D possibly matching TRBD1 (5 bases). The CDR3 runs 16 residues. CDR1 is SGHRS and CDR2 is YFSETQ in the germline V gene. V was clipped by 0 bases and J by 8 bases, with 18 bases between them. CDR3 DNA: TGCGCCAGCAGCTTGGGACTCCAGAGTCCGGGGGAGCCCCAGCATTTT. Its translation is CASSLGLQSPGEPQHF.

This clone appeared once. The genes are TRBV7-6 and TRBJ2-1; 10 bases fit TRBD2. Germline V lookup: CDR1 SGHVS, CDR2 FNYEAQ. There are 16 residues in the CDR3. V dropped 2 bases and J dropped 3; count of bases not matched to a gene: 4. This chain's CDR3 is CASSLSSGRVYNEQFF. In DNA form, the CDR3 reads TGTGCCAGCAGCTTATCAAGCGGGAGGGTCTACAATGAGCAGTTCTTC.

This clone was counted a single time. V usage is TRBV5-1 and J usage is TRBJ2-7, with 10 bases lining up with TRBD2. Germline loops: CDR1 SGHRS, CDR2 YFSETQ. The V gene end was trimmed by 0 bases and the J gene end by 3 bases; junction bases not matched to a gene: 12. There are 18 residues in the CDR3. CDR3 region: CASSLATSGLGGSYEQYF. Here the CDR3 DNA reads TGCGCCAGCAGCTTGGCGACTAGCGGGTTGGGTGGGAGCTACGAGCAGTACTTC.

The chain links TRBV27 to TRBJ2-5, with 12 bases matching TRBD1. The CDR3 is made up of 16 amino acids. The V segment lost 5 bases and the J segment 5 bases; nucleotides outside the gene matches: 9. In germline, CDR1 is MNHEY, CDR2 SMNVEV (reference sequence). As DNA, the CDR3 is TGTGCCAGCAGTCTATTAGGGACAGGGGGCCGGGAGACCCAGTACTTC. Translated: CASSLLGTGGRETQYF.

The chain recombines TRBV5-1 with TRBJ1-1, with a tentative D call TRBD1 (5 bases). The V and J ends lost 4 bases and 3 bases respectively, with 13 bases between them. The CDR3 has 14 residues. The germline V gene has CDR1 SGHRS and CDR2 YFSETQ. CDR3 nucleotides: TGCGCCAGCAGCCTGCGGGGGAGTGACACTGAAGCTTTCTTT. Translating gives CASSLRGSDTEAFF.

The chain is built from TRBV27 and TRBJ1-1; maybe TRBD1 (5 bases). CDR3 size: 15 residues. Germline V gives CDR1 MNHEY, CDR2 SMNVEV (reference sequence). The V end was cut by 3 bases, the J end by 5 bases, with 16 bases between. CDR3 in DNA: TGTGCCAGCAGTTTGGGTGGGGAGGGGAGAACTGAAGCTTTCTTT. It codes for CASSLGGEGRTEAFF.

This sequence joins TRBV10-3 and TRBJ1-3; D is possibly TRBD1 (5 bases). V was cut by 6 bases and J by 0 bases, with 12 bases left in between. Germline-derived CDR1 and CDR2 are ENHRY and SYGVKD. The CDR3 loop spans 15 amino acids. The CDR3 DNA reads TGTGCCATCAGCTCAGGGTTTAGCTCTGGAAACACCATATATTTT. Amino acids: CAISSGFSSGNTIYF.

J is TRBJ2-6 and V is TRBV30; no definite D call. Trimming cost V 4 bases and J 1 base, with 8 bases left between them. This CDR3 spans 14 amino acids. CDR1 and CDR2 (germline): GTSNPN, SVGIG (reference sequence). CDR3 bases: TGTGCCTGGACGTCAACATCTGGGGCCAACGTCCTGACTTTC. Translating it yields CAWTSTSGANVLTF.

The J gene is TRBJ2-1, the V gene TRBV19, with 7 bases that match TRBD2. The CDR3 is 13 residues long. Germline loops: CDR1 LNHDA, CDR2 SQIVND (reference sequence). V lost 6 bases, J lost 7 bases, and 6 bases stayed unmatched. CDR3 amino acids: CASSRTSLNEQFF. CDR3 coding DNA: TGTGCCAGTAGCAGGACTAGTTTAAATGAGCAGTTCTTC. The full variable domain, its missing parts supplied by reference TRBV19 and TRBJ2-1, is DGGITQSPKYLFRKEGQNVTLSCEQNLNHDAMYWYRQDPGQGLRLIYYSQIVNDFQKGDIAEGYSVSREKKESFPLTVTSAQKNPTAFYLCASSRTSLNEQFFGPGTRLTVL.

V and J are TRBV4-1 and TRBJ2-1, with 13 bases aligning to TRBD2. Germline trimming cut 3 bases from V and 8 bases from J; bases unmatched to any gene: 10. The germline CDR1 and CDR2 sequences are MGHRA and YSYEKL. CDR3 size: 17 residues. CDR3 in amino acids: CASSHEKTSGRFYEQFF. As DNA, the CDR3 is TGCGCCAGCAGCCATGAGAAGACTAGCGGGAGGTTCTATGAGCAGTTCTTC.

The rearrangement joins TRBV7-4 to TRBJ2-4; 8 bases align to TRBD2. The CDR3 totals 15 residues. The V gene's germline CDR1 is SGHVT and CDR2 SQSDAQ. V dropped 3 bases and J dropped 5; count of bases not matched to a gene: 6. CDR3 residues: CASSFLEAGENIQYF. CDR3 nucleotides: TGTGCCAGCAGCTTCCTCGAAGCGGGAGAAAACATTCAGTACTTC.

V gene TRBV30 combines with J gene TRBJ2-1, with 14 positions matching TRBD2. Germline trimming cut 3 bases from V and 3 bases from J; bases unmatched to any gene: 4. The CDR3 spans 16 residues. From germline, CDR1 is GTSNPN and CDR2 SVGIG (reference sequence). The CDR3 nucleotides read TGTGCCTGGAGAGGACTAGCGGGAGGCAACTACAATGAGCAGTTCTTC. Protein: CAWRGLAGGNYNEQFF. Filled out from reference TRBV30 and TRBJ2-1, the complete variable domain reads SQTIHQWPATLVQPVGSPLSLECTVEGTSNPNLYWYRQAAGRGLQLLFYSVGIGQISSEVPQNLSASRPQDRQFILSSKKLLLSDSGFYLCAWRGLAGGNYNEQFFGPGTRLTVL.

The chain couples TRBV27 to TRBJ2-7, with D possibly TRBD2 on 5 matching bases. V was cut by 5 bases and J by 4 bases, with 18 bases left in between. From germline, CDR1 is MNHEY and CDR2 SMNVEV (reference sequence). This CDR3 comprises 15 residues. In DNA, the CDR3 is TGTGCCAGCAGTCTCAAAAGCGGTGGCCTATACGAGCAGTACTTC. This encodes CASSLKSGGLYEQYF.

V gene TRBV29-1 combines with J gene TRBJ2-1; 10 bases line up with TRBD1. The V gene's germline CDR1 is SQVTM and CDR2 ANQGSEA. The V and J ends lost 7 bases and 8 bases, in that order; junction bases with no gene match: 8. The CDR3 contains 13 residues. CDR3 loop: CSAGTGDGYEQFF. The CDR3 bases are TGCAGCGCCGGGACAGGGGATGGCTATGAGCAGTTCTTC.

V and J are TRBV27 and TRBJ1-5; 7 bases agree with TRBD1. This CDR3 comprises 15 residues. The ends lost 5 bases at V and 3 bases at J; junction bases unmatched: 7. Germline assignment: CDR1 MNHEY and CDR2 SMNVEV (reference sequence). The CDR3 nucleotides read TGTGCCAGCAGTCCCGACAGGGCCACCAATCAGCCCCAGCATTTT. This translates into CASSPDRATNQPQHF.